The table lists the clone carrying this T cell receptor (beta chain) with a count of one. The entry originates in a study of blood T cell repertoires in COVID-19. Overall study context: Specimens from acute and convalescent COVID-19 originated in the United States, Italy and Spain. The cDNA or gDNA used as material had been derived from T cells, B-cell-depleted T cells, or PBMCs.

TCRdb keeps only in-frame clones here, not all; method: immunoSEQ multiplex PCR. The table includes roughly 30,000 clones, 89% detected once. V lost 3 bases and J lost 5; bases outside the gene matches: 6. Germline CDR1 and CDR2: DFQATT and SNEGSKA (reference sequence). CDR3 length equals 14 residues. The TCR was taken from a human donor with acute or convalescent COVID-19. The donor label of this sample is uncertain. Input material: peripheral blood. The V and J genes are TRBV20-1 and TRBJ1-5, with 8 nucleotides matching TRBD1. CDR3 sequence: CSASVRGPDQPQHF. CDR3 DNA: TGCAGTGCTAGTGTCAGGGGGCCTGATCAGCCCCAGCATTTT.